This is a list of T cell receptor beta chains from one sample in a study of blood T cell repertoires in COVID-19. Data came from immunoSEQ multiplex PCR; TCRdb stores just in-frame clones and leaves some out. Here the sample spans some 71,000 clones, 90% being singletons. The sample comprised peripheral blood. The origin of the receptors is a woman younger than 35 with acute or convalescent COVID-19. CDR3s include the opening cysteine and the closing phenylalanine or tryptophan. The D gene is left open where the match is weak.

TRBV3-1/TRBV3-2 NA CASSPREERTGELFF
TRBV11-2 NA CASSLGAARQTQYF
TRBV6-1 NA CASSEAGGAETQYF
TRBV5-1 NA CASSLVVGANTGELFF
TRBV6-5 TRBD1 CASSRGTGGLSFF
TRBV11-2 TRBD2 CASSSLLLAGGTDTQYF
TRBV6-5 TRBD1 CASSMGQGGTDTQYF
TRBV29-1 TRBD1 CSVEDRRQGGIGYTF
TRBV14 TRBD1 CASSLPGQGSYEQYF
TRBV19 NA CASSENREGKAFF
TRBV12-3/TRBV12-4 TRBD1 CASSDTGALHF
TRBV18 NA CASSPRGGGANEKLFF
TRBV19 NA CASRPAGTWGYGYTF
TRBV4-1 NA CASSQVQGFGSPLHF
TRBV5-1 NA CASSLMEGGTTDTQYF
TRBV7-2 TRBD1 CASNRGRESGTEAFF
TRBV29-1 TRBD1 CSVDTGDGYTF
TRBV24-1 NA CATSDTGGSTDTQYF
TRBV29-1 TRBD1 CSVAPGTGESRSTEAFF
TRBV24-1 NA CATTLGPAAEYNEQFF
TRBV6-2/TRBV6-3 TRBD2 CASSYGTSGYEQYF
TRBV2 NA CASSMGRKSDTQYF
TRBV9 TRBD1 CASSRTGGFGYTF
TRBV12-3/TRBV12-4 NA CASRLAQETQYF
TRBV7-8 TRBD1 CASSLAGQGGQKTQYF
TRBV5-1 NA CASSLDLANTEAFF
TRBV10-2 TRBD1 CASNPTSGQGSQPQHF
TRBV3-1/TRBV3-2 NA CASSAGWNQPQHF
TRBV6-6 TRBD2 CASSYSASGRNEQFF
TRBV5-6 NA CASSERGGSTDTQYF
TRBV6-2/TRBV6-3 TRBD2 CASSSGTGTSGSYNEQFF
TRBV4-1 TRBD2 CASSQGLAGVLGTDTQYF
TRBV27 NA CASSPQSWREKLFF
TRBV9 TRBD2 CASSVVLAGGPTDTQYF
TRBV27 NA CASSLDSYNEQFF
TRBV19 NA CASNGGFPGNTIYF
TRBV2 NA CASSVQGRTEAFF